Shown below are 9 T cell receptor beta chains from a single sample sequenced in a study of cytomegalovirus exposure and HLA in healthy donors. The PCR had 60 Vbeta and 13 Jbeta primers. Generated by immunoSEQ multiplex PCR, the TCRdb table keeps only in-frame clones and is missing some. The sample includes some 170,000 clones, more than 65% of them seen just once. Source material: PBMCs. The source is a female donor in good health and CMV-seronegative.

The chain combines TRBV5-1 with TRBJ2-7; 10 nucleotides align to TRBD2. The CDR3 contains 15 residues. The germline V gene has CDR1 SGHRS and CDR2 YFSETQ. V shed 8 bases, J shed 1 base, and the junction held 9 bases outside the gene matches. The CDR3 region is CASKLTSGVSYEQYF. CDR3 nucleotide sequence: TGCGCCAGTAAGTTAACTAGCGGGGTTTCCTACGAGCAGTACTTC.

The V call is TRBV19, the J call TRBJ1-2; 8 bases fit TRBD1. The CDR3 covers 15 residues. Trimming at V came to 7 bases and at J to 4 bases, leaving 11 bases not matched to a gene. Germline V gives CDR1 LNHDA, CDR2 SQIVND (reference sequence). The chain's CDR3 is CASKDRDIGAYGYTF. CDR3 nucleotide sequence: TGTGCCAGTAAGGACAGGGATATCGGTGCCTATGGCTACACCTTC.

The V call is TRBV2, the J call TRBJ2-7; D unresolved. CDR3 length equals 13 residues. V was clipped by 5 bases and J by 2 bases, with 10 bases between them. CDR1 and CDR2 (germline): SNHLY, FYNNEI. The CDR3 protein is CASSTRLTYEQYF. Written as DNA, the CDR3 is TGTGCCAGCAGTACCAGGTTAACCTACGAGCAGTACTTC.

The chain combines TRBV11-2 with TRBJ1-2; TRBD1 is a possible D gene (5 bases). From germline, CDR1 is SGHAT and CDR2 FQNNGV. The CDR3 totals 13 residues. V was cut by 4 bases and J by 2 bases, with 8 bases left in between. In DNA form, the CDR3 reads TGTGCCAGCAGCTCGGGACTGAACTATGGCTACACCTTC. This sequence encodes CASSSGLNYGYTF. Looking up the rest from reference TRBV11-2 and TRBJ1-2 gives the full variable domain: EAGVAQSPRYKIIEKRQSVAFWCNPISGHATLYWYQQILGQGPKLLIQFQNNGVVDDSQLPKDRFSAERLKGVDSTLKIQPAKLEDSAVYLCASSSGLNYGYTFGSGTRLTVV.

The chain employs TRBV4-1 and TRBJ1-2; a possible D gene is TRBD1 (6 bases). The length of the CDR3 is 13 residues. In germline, CDR1 is MGHRA, CDR2 YSYEKL. V gave up 2 bases and J gave up 3 bases, with 7 bases separating them. CDR3 residues: CASSQQGHYGYTF. Here the CDR3 DNA reads TGCGCCAGCAGCCAACAGGGGCACTATGGCTACACCTTC.

V gene TRBV21-1 combines with J gene TRBJ2-7; TRBD2, the table's D call, lacks a check against the DNA. TRBV21-1 has pseudogene status. The CDR3 is 14 amino acids. The CDR3 protein is CASSKARTAYEQYF. The DNA of the CDR3 is TGTGCCAGCAGCAAAGCGCGGACTGCCTACGAGCAGTACTTC.

The chain joins TRBV4-1 to TRBJ1-4; 8 bases match TRBD1. The junction had 7 bases not matched to a gene; V was cut back by 4 bases and J by 12 bases. Per the germline V gene, CDR1 is MGHRA and CDR2 is YSYEKL. The CDR3 has 13 residues. The CDR3 coding sequence is TGCGCCAGCAGCCTCCGGACAGGGATTGAACTGTTTTTT. Translating it yields CASSLRTGIELFF.

The chain employs TRBV5-1 and TRBJ2-1, with TRBD2 matching 10 bases. The CDR3 covers 14 residues. V dropped 4 bases and J dropped 6; count of bases not matched to a gene: 4. CDR1 and CDR2 (germline): SGHRS, YFSETQ. CDR3 coding DNA: TGCGCCAGCAGCGCCAGCGGGGGGGCCAATGAGCAGTTCTTC. Its protein product is CASSASGGANEQFF.

The chain has TRBV15 and TRBJ1-5, with D uncertain. Germline CDR1 reads LNHNV; CDR2 reads YYDKDF (reference sequence). The CDR3 loop spans 14 amino acids. Trimming pared 0 bases from V and 11 bases from J, leaving 14 bases between. The CDR3 DNA follows: TGTGCCACCAGCAGAGATCGGGGAACTCCCACCCAGCATTTT. Protein sequence: CATSRDRGTPTQHF.